What follows are 8 T cell receptor beta chains derived from one specimen sequenced in a study of early T cells in non-severe SARS-CoV-2 infection. A single record per CDR3 protein comes from TCRdb applying MiXCR to the 5' RACE reads. The table has 55,000 to 75,000 distinct CDR3 sequences, roughly 11% seen once. Source material: whole blood. The source is an adult who was a healthcare worker with PCR-confirmed SARS-CoV-2 infection or an uninfected control (not recorded which).

The gene calls are TRBV9 and TRBJ2-7, with a possible D match to TRBD2 (5 bases). CDR3 length equals 13 residues. Trimming stripped 4 bases from V and 1 base from J, with 9 bases between. Germline loops: CDR1 SGDLS, CDR2 YYNGEE. CDR3 residues: CASSSGLSYEQYF. The DNA for the CDR3 is TGTGCCAGCAGCTCAGGACTTTCCTACGAGCAGTACTTC.

This chain uses TRBV7-9 with TRBJ2-7, with 10 bases fitting TRBD2. V was clipped by 5 bases and J by 3 bases; unmatched bases: 4. This CDR3 has 14 residues. CDR1 and CDR2 from the germline V gene are SEHNR and FQNEAQ (reference sequence). CDR3 sequence reads: CASSAGTSVYEQYF. For the CDR3, the DNA is TGTGCCAGCAGCGCCGGGACTAGCGTCTACGAGCAGTACTTC.

The chain is built from TRBV7-9 and TRBJ2-2, with no clear D. Germline loops: CDR1 SEHNR, CDR2 FQNEAQ (reference sequence). This CDR3 region has 12 residues. V lost 6 bases, J lost 3 bases, and 5 bases lay in between. The CDR3 loop reads CASSGDTGELFF. Here the CDR3 DNA reads TGTGCCAGCAGTGGCGACACCGGGGAGCTGTTTTTT.

The V and J genes are TRBV7-9 and TRBJ1-5; D is unclear. CDR1 SEHNR and CDR2 FQNEAQ come from the germline V gene (reference sequence). The CDR3 totals 14 residues. Trimming took 1 base from V and 4 from J, leaving 8 bases between them. CDR3 sequence (DNA): TGTGCCAGCAGCTTAGACGGGTCGAATCAGCCCCAGCATTTT. This encodes CASSLDGSNQPQHF.

This clonotype was detected only a few times. The chain carries TRBV7-2 and TRBJ2-7; D is unresolved. This CDR3 comprises 11 residues. Trimming took 3 bases from V and 3 from J, leaving 3 bases between them. Germline CDR1 and CDR2: SGHTA and FQGNSA. The CDR3 is CASSFYYEQYF. The CDR3 bases are TGTGCCAGCAGCTTCTACTACGAGCAGTACTTC.

There are many counts of this clonotype. The chain joins TRBV28 to TRBJ2-2; 7 bases are a match to TRBD2. Looked up from germline, CDR1 is MDHEN and CDR2 is SYDVKM. V dropped 8 bases and J dropped 1; count of bases not matched to a gene: 10. This CDR3 is built from 16 residues. The CDR3 coding sequence is TGTGCCAGCCTCCCTGCCGGACTAGGGAACACCGGGGAGCTGTTTTTT. The encoded protein is CASLPAGLGNTGELFF. The variable domain in full, with the rest retrieved from reference TRBV28 and TRBJ2-2, is DVKVTQSSRYLVKRTGEKVFLECVQDMDHENMFWYRQDPGLGLRLIYFSYDVKMKEKGDIPEGYSVSREKKERFSLILESASTNQTSMYLCASLPAGLGNTGELFFGEGSRLTVL.

This clonotype was detected a few times. The chain recombines TRBV6-2 or TRBV6-3 with TRBJ2-3; D is unclear. The germline CDR1 and CDR2 sequences are MNHEY and SVGEGT. The CDR3 is 15 residues long. With 0 bases removed from V and 4 bases from J, the gap between germline ends came to 11 bases. The chain's CDR3 is CASSYSTIFADTQYF. The CDR3 DNA sequence: TGTGCCAGCAGTTACTCGACGATATTCGCAGATACGCAGTATTTT.

This clonotype was counted at least ten times. The rearrangement joins TRBV12-3 or TRBV12-4 to TRBJ2-7; perhaps D is TRBD1 or TRBD2 (5 bases each). The CDR3 is 14 amino acids. V lost 6 bases and J lost 2, with 14 bases in between. CDR3: CASSQVRGPYEQYF. CDR3 sequence (DNA): TGTGCCAGCAGCCAAGTGAGGGGCCCCTACGAGCAGTACTTC.